This T cell receptor beta chain was sequenced for a study of human T cells and chemical hapten exposure. As for the study in general: Throughout a study of 20 to 30 weeks, patients underwent weekly scalp administration of diphenylcyclopropenone doses. Alopecia areata, totalis or universalis was found in mostly female patients.

The germline gives CDR1 SGHRS, CDR2 YFSETQ. The CDR3 totals 16 residues. V lost 0 bases and J 1 base, leaving 11 bases between the germline ends. What the library attached to individual cDNA molecules were unique molecular identifiers. Each CDR3 protein gets one entry after TCRdb re-called the RACE reads with MiXCR. The data hold some 70,000 distinct CDR3 sequences, with approximately 9.9% observed a single time. Time point denoted: pre-sensitization, week 0. Treatment here: therapeutic diphenylcyclopropenone sensitization with weekly scalp DPC. By frequency in the sample, this clonotype is medium-sized. The antigen is unknown. Findings of the study overall: High-frequency TCRs, those above 1 in 1000, stayed the same after DPC sensitization.

The sequence was collected from a woman aged 50 to 60 with alopecia areata. Some clones in this sample may be carry-over from other donors' samples. The rearrangement joins TRBV5-1 to TRBJ2-1; possibly TRBD2 for D (7 bases). The source material was whole blood, sampled in connection with sensitization to the hapten diphenylcyclopropenone (DPC). CDR3 sequence: CASSLEAGASYNEQFF. The CDR3 DNA sequence: TGCGCCAGCAGCTTGGAGGCGGGGGCGTCCTACAATGAGCAGTTCTTC. Filled out from reference TRBV5-1 and TRBJ2-1, the complete variable domain reads KAGVTQTPRYLIKTRGQQVTLSCSPISGHRSVSWYQQTPGQGLQFLFEYFSETQRNKGNFPGRFSGRQFSNSRSEMNVSTLELGDSALYLCASSLEAGASYNEQFFGPGTRLTVL.